The 30 T cell receptor beta chains below were found in one sample sequenced in a study of cytomegalovirus exposure and HLA in healthy donors. 13 Jbeta primers and 60 Vbeta primers were used for the PCR. Sequenced by immunoSEQ multiplex PCR; TCRdb stores in-frame clones only, minus some. The table records around 91,000 clones, about three quarters of them present only once. The material sequenced was PBMCs. These receptor sequences come from a male donor in good health and CMV-seropositive.

J is TRBJ2-7 and V is TRBV15; TRBD2 might be the D (6 bases). The V gene's germline CDR1 is LNHNV and CDR2 YYDKDF (reference sequence). The V and J ends lost 1 base and 0 bases respectively, with 10 bases between them. There are 15 residues in the CDR3. CDR3 amino acids: CATSRVVGSSYEQYF. CDR3 in DNA: TGTGCCACCAGCAGAGTCGTCGGGAGCTCCTACGAGCAGTACTTC.

The chain recombines TRBV7-8 with TRBJ2-5, with 8 bases identical to TRBD1. Trimming at V came to 3 bases and at J to 3 bases, leaving 15 bases not matched to a gene. The CDR3 loop spans 18 amino acids. Germline V gene data show CDR1 as SGHVS and CDR2 as FQNEAQ. The CDR3 is CASSFGRGHRGRKETQYF. For the CDR3, the DNA is TGTGCCAGCAGCTTCGGCAGGGGGCATAGAGGACGGAAAGAGACCCAGTACTTC.

The chain employs TRBV7-9 and TRBJ2-2; TRBD2 agrees at 12 bases. From germline, CDR1 is SEHNR and CDR2 FQNEAQ (reference sequence). Unmatched junction bases numbered 9, after V lost 3 bases and J lost 7 bases. This CDR3 has 17 amino acids. The chain's CDR3 is CASSFPTSGSMGGELFF. DNA of the CDR3: TGTGCCAGCAGCTTTCCGACTAGCGGGAGTATGGGCGGGGAGCTGTTTTTT.

The chain has TRBV5-4 and TRBJ2-7, with D possibly being TRBD1 (5 bases). Trimming stripped 0 bases from V and 1 base from J, with 8 bases between. CDR3 size: 14 residues. Germline CDR1 and CDR2: SGHNT and YYREEE (reference sequence). CDR3 residues: CASSLEQASYEQYF. CDR3 sequence (DNA): TGTGCCAGCAGCTTGGAACAGGCGTCCTACGAGCAGTACTTC.

This clone was observed a handful of times. The chain joins TRBV5-1 to TRBJ2-1; tentatively, D is TRBD2 (5 bases). CDR3 size: 14 residues. V was cut by 4 bases and J by 8 bases, with 16 bases left in between. The V gene's germline CDR1 is SGHRS and CDR2 YFSETQ. The CDR3 nucleotides are TGCGCCAGCAGCGGGAGAACTAGGGCCGATGAGCAGTTCTTC. It specifies CASSGRTRADEQFF.

The V call is TRBV7-8, the J call TRBJ2-1; 12 bases fit TRBD1. This CDR3 is 15 amino acids long. Germline values: CDR1 SGHVS, CDR2 FQNEAQ. The trim removed 5 bases at V and 7 bases at J, leaving 6 bases unmatched. The CDR3 DNA is TGTGCCAGCAGCCCGGGGACAGGGGGCAAAAATGAGCAGTTCTTC. Protein sequence: CASSPGTGGKNEQFF.

The genes are TRBV6-5 and TRBJ1-4, with D uncertain. CDR3 length equals 14 residues. Trimming took off 5 bases at V and 0 bases at J, with 7 bases between the two ends. CDR1 and CDR2 from the germline V gene are MNHEY and SVGAGI. For the CDR3, the DNA is TGTGCCAGCAGTGACACCTCAACTAATGAAAAACTGTTTTTT. This sequence encodes CASSDTSTNEKLFF.

The chain recombines TRBV10-2 with TRBJ2-7; 9 bases align to TRBD1. J lost 0 bases, V lost 3 bases, and 9 bases had no gene match. Germline V CDR1 and CDR2: WSHSY, SAAADI. There are 17 residues in the CDR3. CDR3 in DNA: TGCGCCAGCAGTGACCCGGGACAGGGTGTGAGCTCCTACGAGCAGTACTTC. Protein product: CASSDPGQGVSSYEQYF.

Worth noting for this clone: The same CDR3 also results from other DNA sequences found in this sample. V is TRBV5-6 and J is TRBJ2-1; 15 positions agree with TRBD2. Unmatched junction bases numbered 1, after V lost 2 bases and J lost 7 bases. Per germline, CDR1 SGHDT and CDR2 YYEEEE. The CDR3 extends over 15 amino acids. CDR3 region: CASSLGLAGGNEQFF. The CDR3 DNA sequence: TGTGCCAGCAGCTTAGGACTAGCGGGGGGGAATGAGCAGTTCTTC.

The J gene is TRBJ2-3, the V gene TRBV6-4; D is ambiguous. The CDR3 consists of 17 residues. The germline V and J ends were trimmed by 0 bases and 0 bases, with 13 bases remaining between them. Per germline, CDR1 MRHNA and CDR2 SNTAGT. The CDR3 reads CASSDSAPGSSTDTQYF. DNA of the CDR3: TGTGCCAGCAGTGACTCGGCGCCAGGCTCTAGCACAGATACGCAGTATTTT.

The chain recombines TRBV5-4 with TRBJ2-7; 9 bases match TRBD2. CDR1 is SGHNT and CDR2 is YYREEE in the germline V gene (reference sequence). The CDR3 has 15 residues. Trimming cost V 3 bases and J 5 bases; bases outside gene matches: 9. The CDR3, as DNA: TGTGCCAGCAGCTCACCTCGGACTAGCGCAAACGAGCAGTACTTC. Translation gives CASSSPRTSANEQYF.

This chain joins TRBV29-1 and TRBJ2-7; 7 nucleotides agree with TRBD1. CDR1 and CDR2 (germline): SQVTM, ANQGSEA. J was trimmed by 2 bases and V by 7 bases; bases with no gene match: 8. The CDR3 is 13 residues long. CDR3 sequence (DNA): TGCAGCGCCGGGCCAGGGGGACCCTACGAGCAGTACTTC. Residues: CSAGPGGPYEQYF.

Only a few counts were recorded for this clone. This rearrangement joins TRBV19 to TRBJ2-7, with 10 positions matching TRBD2. The CDR3 sequence is 15 residues long. Germline trimming cut 3 bases from V and 6 bases from J; bases unmatched to any gene: 8. Germline assignment: CDR1 LNHDA and CDR2 SQIVND (reference sequence). CDR3 in DNA: TGTGCCAGTAGTATTTCAGCGGGAGGGCCGCGCGAGCAGTACTTC. Encoded protein: CASSISAGGPREQYF.

In DNA, the CDR3 is TGTGCCAGCGCATCGGACAGGCGATCCTACGAGCAGTACTTC. This gives the protein CASASDRRSYEQYF. This chain joins TRBV13 and TRBJ2-7; TRBD1 agrees at 7 bases. This CDR3 has 14 amino acids. CDR1 is PRHDT and CDR2 is FYEKMQ in the germline V gene (reference sequence). With 8 bases clipped from V and 1 base from J, the junction kept 8 bases outside the gene matches.

This chain joins TRBV28 and TRBJ1-5; 7 bases map to TRBD1. Trimming removed 3 bases from V and 6 bases from J; junction bases left unmatched: 2. Germline CDR1 and CDR2: MDHEN and SYDVKM. This CDR3 comprises 13 residues. The CDR3 sequence: CASSLQGGQPQHF. The CDR3 coding sequence is TGTGCCAGCAGTTTGCAGGGGGGTCAGCCCCAGCATTTT.

A remark on this clone: Additional DNA sequences in this sample encode the identical CDR3. The chain has TRBV5-1 and TRBJ2-3; D is possibly TRBD2 (6 bases). From germline, CDR1 is SGHRS and CDR2 YFSETQ. V was trimmed by 0 bases and J by 3 bases, leaving 8 bases between them. The CDR3 covers 14 residues. CDR3 nucleotide sequence: TGCGCCAGCAGCTTGGGTGGAGGGACAGATACGCAGTATTTT. Translated: CASSLGGGTDTQYF.

The V call is TRBV5-1, the J call TRBJ2-5, with 8 bases matching TRBD1. The last part of the DNA fits TRBJ2-7 better; the J call may be wrong. The CDR3 is made up of 16 amino acids. In germline, CDR1 is SGHRS, CDR2 YFSETQ. The CDR3 spells CASSTSLGQGAHEQYF. CDR3 bases: TGCGCCAGCAGCACCTCCCTGGGGCAGGGGGCCCACGAGCAGTACTTC.

The J gene is TRBJ2-1, the V gene TRBV10-3; TRBD2 matches at 9 bases. Trimming at V came to 2 bases and at J to 8 bases, leaving 10 bases not matched to a gene. This CDR3 is built from 16 residues. CDR1 and CDR2 from the germline V gene are ENHRY and SYGVKD. The CDR3 DNA sequence: TGTGCCATCAGTGAGCGATTAGCGGGAGTTAGGGATGAGCAGTTCTTC. It is translated as CAISERLAGVRDEQFF.

The V gene is TRBV19, the J gene TRBJ2-7; 11 bases align to TRBD2. The junction had 3 bases not matched to a gene; V was cut back by 4 bases and J by 4 bases. This CDR3 is 14 amino acids long. Germline CDR1 LNHDA, CDR2 SQIVND (reference sequence). The chain's CDR3 is CASSRRLAGYEQYF. The CDR3 bases are TGTGCCAGTAGTAGGAGACTAGCGGGATACGAGCAGTACTTC.

This clone was observed a handful of times. The chain combines TRBV6-5 with TRBJ2-1, with D possibly matching TRBD2 (5 bases). V was trimmed by 5 bases and J by 5 bases, leaving 10 bases between them. Per the germline V gene, CDR1 is MNHEY and CDR2 is SVGAGI. CDR3 length: 13 amino acids. CDR3 bases: TGTGCCAGCAGTGAACGGGAAAACAATGAGCAGTTCTTC. Protein: CASSERENNEQFF.

This clone has just one count. This sequence joins TRBV7-2 and TRBJ2-3; no definite D call. Germline V gene sequence: CDR1 SGHTA, CDR2 FQGNSA. This CDR3 region has 13 residues. The V end lost 5 bases, the J end lost 5 bases, and 11 bases lay between the germline ends. The CDR3 sequence is CASSQERVDTQYF. Written as DNA, the CDR3 is TGTGCCAGCAGCCAAGAGCGTGTAGATACGCAGTATTTT.

The genes are TRBV14 and TRBJ2-1, with 7 bases that match TRBD2. Germline values: CDR1 SGHDN, CDR2 FVKESK. The junction had 6 bases not matched to a gene; V was cut back by 4 bases and J by 6 bases. The CDR3 runs 14 residues. This CDR3 reads CASSPLRTSNEQFF. CDR3 DNA: TGTGCCAGCAGCCCCCTTAGGACTAGCAATGAGCAGTTCTTC.

The CDR3 DNA reads TGTGCCAGCAGCCAAGAAACTAGCGGGAGAATAGAGCAGTTCTTC. It translates to CASSQETSGRIEQFF. The gene calls are TRBV14 and TRBJ2-1; TRBD2 aligns across 11 bases. The CDR3 has 15 amino acids. V was pared by 0 bases and J by 10 bases, with 5 bases of the junction left unmatched. CDR1 is SGHDN and CDR2 is FVKESK in the germline V gene.

This sequence joins TRBV9 and TRBJ2-5; 8 bases match TRBD1. Germline lookup yields CDR1 SGDLS and CDR2 YYNGEE. The CDR3 is made up of 15 amino acids. After removal of 2 bases from V and 0 bases from J, the junction contained 3 bases not matched to a gene. CDR3 nucleotides: TGTGCCAGCAGCGTCTCGACAGGGGACCAAGAGACCCAGTACTTC. Translated: CASSVSTGDQETQYF.

The chain carries TRBV29-1 and TRBJ1-4, with D perhaps matching TRBD1 (5 bases). Trimming left V 6 bases short and J 4 bases short, with 15 bases between. The length of the CDR3 is 14 residues. Germline CDR1 SQVTM, CDR2 ANQGSEA. CDR3: CSVGEGPFNEKLFF. The CDR3 DNA reads TGCAGCGTGGGGGAGGGGCCATTTAATGAAAAACTGTTTTTT. Combining the CDR3 with reference TRBV29-1 and TRBJ1-4 gives the whole variable domain SAVISQKPSRDICQRGTSLTIQCQVDSQVTMMFWYRQQPGQSLTLIATANQGSEATYESGFVIDKFPISRPNLTFSTLTVSNMSPEDSSIYLCSVGEGPFNEKLFFGSGTQLSVL.

This clone showed up just a few times. The genes are TRBV6-5 and TRBJ1-4, with D possibly being TRBD1 (6 bases). CDR1 MNHEY and CDR2 SVGAGI come from the germline V gene. The ends were cut back, 6 bases at V and 8 bases at J, with 16 bases in the middle. The CDR3 is made up of 14 amino acids. CDR3 region: CASRSGGAREKLFF. The CDR3, as DNA: TGTGCCAGCAGATCTGGGGGCGCGAGGGAAAAACTGTTTTTT.

This clone has just one count. This sequence joins TRBV20-1 and TRBJ2-1; D unclear. This CDR3 region has 8 residues. The germline CDR1 and CDR2 sequences are DFQATT and SNEGSKA (reference sequence). Deletions cut 3 bases from V and 13 bases from J, with 4 bases between. The CDR3 DNA sequence: TGCAGTGCTAGGGCCCAGTTCTTC. This translates into CSARAQFF.

The V call is TRBV7-2, the J call TRBJ2-7; D ambiguous. Germline V gives CDR1 SGHTA, CDR2 FQGNSA. CDR3 length: 15 residues. Trimming stripped 5 bases from V and 2 bases from J, with 16 bases between. In DNA form, the CDR3 reads TGTGCCAGCAGCCTCGAAGGAGCCGCAACCTACGAGCAGTACTTC. Its translation is CASSLEGAATYEQYF.

This clone was observed a handful of times. The CDR3 DNA reads as TGTGCCATCAGTGAGGAGGGGGCTGTTTACGAGCAGTACTTC. Translation gives CAISEEGAVYEQYF. This sequence joins TRBV10-3 and TRBJ2-7, with 7 bases lining up with TRBD1. Germline V CDR1 and CDR2: ENHRY, SYGVKD. The CDR3 covers 14 residues. The ends lost 2 bases at V and 4 bases at J; junction bases unmatched: 5.

This clone was observed at least ten times. The chain is built from TRBV7-6 and TRBJ1-5, with D perhaps matching TRBD1 (5 bases). Trimming removed 5 bases at V and 1 base at J, with 9 bases between. The CDR3 runs 14 residues. Germline CDR1 reads SGHVS; CDR2 reads FNYEAQ. CDR3 sequence: CASSPAGSNQPQHF. The CDR3 DNA reads TGTGCCAGCAGCCCCGCAGGGAGCAATCAGCCCCAGCATTTT.